A single sample gave rise to the 26 T cell receptor beta chains below, sequenced in a study of blood T cell repertoires in COVID-19. Clones were read by immunoSEQ multiplex PCR, and TCRdb kept only the in-frame ones, dropping some. The data hold 200,000 to 250,000 clones, with approximately 85% observed a single time. What was sequenced was peripheral blood. The receptor set was obtained from a woman in her 70s with COVID-19, enrolled during active disease.

The V call is TRBV4-1, the J call TRBJ2-1, with 7 bases fitting TRBD1. This CDR3 is 13 amino acids long. After removal of 0 bases from V and 9 bases from J, the junction contained 2 bases not matched to a gene. Germline V gene sequence: CDR1 MGHRA, CDR2 YSYEKL. The CDR3 DNA is TGCGCCAGCAGCCAAGAGACAGGGTTTGAGCAGTTCTTC. This sequence encodes CASSQETGFEQFF.

DNA of the CDR3: TGTGCCAGCAGTGAGAGGGACAGGGGGAACACTGAAGCTTTCTTT. Its translation is CASSERDRGNTEAFF. The V gene is TRBV2, the J gene TRBJ1-1; 10 bases agree with TRBD1. The CDR3 is 15 amino acids. V was pared by 3 bases and J by 1 base, with 2 bases of the junction left unmatched. From germline, CDR1 is SNHLY and CDR2 FYNNEI.

CDR3: CASSLDWTGGGSYEQYF. The CDR3 bases are TGTGCCAGCAGCTTAGATTGGACAGGGGGAGGGTCCTACGAGCAGTACTTC. The rearrangement uses TRBV7-2 and TRBJ2-7; the match to TRBD1 covers 10 bases. The germline V gene has CDR1 SGHTA and CDR2 FQGNSA. J was trimmed by 1 base and V by 1 base; bases with no gene match: 7. The CDR3 consists of 17 residues.

The chain recombines TRBV9 with TRBJ1-1; 8 nucleotides match TRBD1. This CDR3 is built from 15 residues. CDR1 is SGDLS and CDR2 is YYNGEE in the germline V gene. V gave up 3 bases and J gave up 4 bases; unmatched junction bases: 8. DNA for the CDR3: TGTGCCAGCAGCGCCGGACAGGGAGGGGTCACTGAAGCTTTCTTT. Residues: CASSAGQGGVTEAFF.

This clone was counted only a few times. The chain recombines TRBV30 with TRBJ1-3, with a tentative D call TRBD1 (6 bases). Germline V gives CDR1 GTSNPN, CDR2 SVGIG (reference sequence). V lost 3 bases and J lost 2, with 14 bases in between. This CDR3 has 15 residues. The CDR3 DNA reads TGTGCCTGGAGCCCTACAGGGATCCCTGGAAACACCATATATTTT. Translated, it gives CAWSPTGIPGNTIYF.

The chain employs TRBV19 and TRBJ2-3, with 8 bases that match TRBD1. Germline CDR1 and CDR2: LNHDA and SQIVND (reference sequence). V lost 11 bases to trimming and J lost 6 bases; unmatched junction nucleotides: 10. The CDR3 length is 13 residues. The CDR3 DNA reads as TGTGCCTCCCGGGACAGGACGTCCGATACGCAGTATTTT. Translating gives CASRDRTSDTQYF.

V gene TRBV21-1 combines with J gene TRBJ2-2; the tabulated D call, TRBD2, remains unverified against the DNA. TRBV21-1 is tagged as a pseudogene. This CDR3 has 18 residues. In DNA, the CDR3 is TGTGCCAGCAGCGCGGGACTAGCGGGACCAGGGCGGGCCGGGGAGCTGTTTTTT. This sequence encodes CASSAGLAGPGRAGELFF.

CDR3 sequence: CASSSNYGRPLYEQYF. The CDR3, as DNA: TGTGCCAGCAGCTCCAACTATGGCCGGCCATTGTACGAGCAGTACTTC. The chain carries TRBV5-8 and TRBJ2-7; D ambiguous. This CDR3 has 16 amino acids. The germline V gene encodes CDR1 SGHTS and CDR2 YDEGEE. V lost 3 bases and J lost 4, with 20 bases in between.

The chain joins TRBV19 to TRBJ2-2, with D perhaps matching TRBD2 (6 bases). This CDR3 comprises 14 residues. The germline gives CDR1 LNHDA, CDR2 SQIVND (reference sequence). Trimming shortened V by 5 bases and J by 5 bases, and 12 bases separated the two germline ends. The CDR3: CASSGGVGTGELFF. The CDR3 DNA is TGTGCCAGTAGTGGAGGGGTGGGGACCGGGGAGCTGTTTTTT.

The chain couples TRBV30 to TRBJ2-7; the D is unclear. Trimming took off 0 bases at V and 12 bases at J, with 18 bases between the two ends. Germline CDR1 and CDR2: GTSNPN and SVGIG (reference sequence). The CDR3 is 13 residues long. Written as DNA, the CDR3 is TGTGCCTGGAGTGTTGGCCAATCGGGTCTTGCGTACTTC. This translates into CAWSVGQSGLAYF. Full variable domain (remainder filled in from reference TRBV30 and TRBJ2-7): SQTIHQWPATLVQPVGSPLSLECTVEGTSNPNLYWYRQAAGRGLQLLFYSVGIGQISSEVPQNLSASRPQDRQFILSSKKLLLSDSGFYLCAWSVGQSGLAYFGPGTRLTVT.

J is TRBJ1-6 and V is TRBV18; D gene ambiguous. In germline, CDR1 is KGHSH, CDR2 LQKENI. The CDR3 length is 15 residues. V was trimmed by 2 bases and J by 0 bases, leaving 5 bases between them. The CDR3 bases are TGTGCCAGCTCACCAAGGAGCTCCTATAATTCACCCCTCCACTTT. Translated: CASSPRSSYNSPLHF. Drawing the rest from reference TRBV18 and TRBJ1-6, the complete variable domain is NAGVMQNPRHLVRRRGQEARLRCSPMKGHSHVYWYRQLPEEGLKFMVYLQKENIIDESGMPKERFSAEFPKEGPSILRIQQVVRGDSAAYFCASSPRSSYNSPLHFGNGTRLTVT.

The chain combines TRBV19 with TRBJ2-2, with a tentative D call TRBD2 (5 bases). V was shortened by 5 bases and J by 0 bases, with 10 bases between the two germline ends. Germline V lookup: CDR1 LNHDA, CDR2 SQIVND (reference sequence). The CDR3 extends over 15 amino acids. The CDR3 here is CASSSRASNTGELFF. The CDR3 coding sequence is TGTGCCAGTAGTTCGAGGGCATCGAACACCGGGGAGCTGTTTTTT.

The chain has TRBV25-1 and TRBJ1-2; TRBD1 aligns across 7 bases. V lost 3 bases, J lost 3 bases, and 4 bases stayed unmatched. Per germline, CDR1 MGHDK and CDR2 SYGVNS. The CDR3 has 14 residues. CDR3 bases: TGTGCCAGCAGTGACGGACAGGTGGACTATGGCTACACCTTC. It encodes CASSDGQVDYGYTF.

This clone was detected once. J is TRBJ1-2 and V is TRBV19; D gene ambiguous. This CDR3 has 15 residues. Germline V gives CDR1 LNHDA, CDR2 SQIVND (reference sequence). V was clipped by 4 bases and J by 3 bases, with 15 bases between them. The CDR3 reads CASSRVGSGDYGYTF. The CDR3, as DNA: TGTGCCAGTAGTAGGGTAGGGTCCGGGGACTATGGCTACACCTTC.

The chain has TRBV4-3 and TRBJ1-4; D is possibly TRBD1 (5 bases). Trimming took off 4 bases at V and 4 bases at J, with 10 bases between the two ends. CDR1 and CDR2 from the germline V gene are LGHNA and YSLEER. This CDR3 comprises 14 residues. The CDR3 DNA reads TGCGCCAGCAGCCTCCAGGGAGGTAATGAAAAACTGTTTTTT. Translating gives CASSLQGGNEKLFF.

The chain carries TRBV6-6 and TRBJ2-2; D is possibly TRBD1 (6 bases). The V and J ends lost 9 bases and 2 bases respectively, with 10 bases between them. CDR3 size: 13 residues. Per germline, CDR1 MNHNY and CDR2 SVGAGI (reference sequence). CDR3 sequence: CASRDTNTGELFF. DNA of the CDR3: TGTGCCAGTAGGGACACCAACACCGGGGAGCTGTTTTTT.

The V and J genes are TRBV28 and TRBJ1-1; 9 nucleotides agree with TRBD1. The CDR3 is 12 amino acids. The germline V gene has CDR1 MDHEN and CDR2 SYDVKM. Trimming at V came to 5 bases and at J to 8 bases, leaving 3 bases not matched to a gene. CDR3 sequence reads: CASSPGTGEAFF. The CDR3 DNA reads TGTGCCAGCAGTCCCGGGACAGGGGAAGCTTTCTTT.

This clone was seen more than once but under ten times. V and J are TRBV19 and TRBJ1-3; a possible D gene is TRBD1 (5 bases). Trimming took 0 bases from V and 0 from J, leaving 15 bases between them. The CDR3 consists of 18 residues. Germline values: CDR1 LNHDA, CDR2 SQIVND (reference sequence). The CDR3 DNA sequence: TGTGCCAGTAGTATAGATACTTACAGGACAACCTCTGGAAACACCATATATTTT. It encodes CASSIDTYRTTSGNTIYF.

The gene calls are TRBV9 and TRBJ2-3; 8 bases line up with TRBD2. CDR3 length: 17 amino acids. Looked up from germline, CDR1 is SGDLS and CDR2 is YYNGEE. V was clipped by 3 bases and J by 6 bases; unmatched bases: 15. The CDR3 loop reads CASSAATSGLGFDTQYF. DNA of the CDR3: TGTGCCAGCAGCGCGGCAACTAGCGGCCTTGGGTTCGATACGCAGTATTTT.

The J gene is TRBJ1-1, the V gene TRBV6-2 or TRBV6-3, with TRBD1 matching 8 bases. Trimming cost V 4 bases and J 9 bases; bases outside gene matches: 13. From germline, CDR1 is MNHEY and CDR2 SVGEGT. The CDR3 extends over 15 amino acids. The CDR3 nucleotides are TGTGCCAGCAGTTCACCCGCTCGGACAGGGTCAAAAGCTTTCTTT. This encodes CASSSPARTGSKAFF.

About this clone itself: Germline and junction disagree at one end, which may indicate a read error. The chain is built from TRBV7-7 and TRBJ1-3; 7 bases align to TRBD1. The CDR3 runs to 13 residues. The V gene's germline CDR1 is SSHAT and CDR2 FNYEAQ (reference sequence). CDR3 bases: TGTGCTAGCAGCCAAGGACAGGTGGACACCATATATTTT. The encoded protein is CASSQGQVDTIYF. Drawing the rest from reference TRBV7-7 and TRBJ1-3, the complete variable domain is GAGVSQSPRYKVTKRGQDVTLRCDPISSHATLYWYQQALGQGPEFLTYFNYEAQPDKSGLPSDRFSAERPEGSISTLTIQRTEQRDSAMYRCASSQGQVDTIYFGEGSWLTVV.

This clone was observed once. The J gene is TRBJ1-6, the V gene TRBV7-2; 8 positions match TRBD1. Germline lookup yields CDR1 SGHTA and CDR2 FQGNSA. V was clipped by 3 bases and J by 4 bases; unmatched bases: 11. The CDR3 extends over 18 amino acids. The CDR3 loop is CASSFPLGQGAYNSPLHF. The CDR3 DNA reads as TGTGCCAGCAGCTTTCCATTAGGCCAGGGGGCTTATAATTCACCCCTCCACTTT.

This sequence joins TRBV5-1 and TRBJ2-7, with TRBD1 as a possible D gene (6 bases). The germline V gene encodes CDR1 SGHRS and CDR2 YFSETQ. The CDR3 is 18 amino acids. V was clipped by 1 base and J by 6 bases, with 26 bases between them. CDR3 protein: CASSLISTGPGPTGEQYF. The CDR3 DNA sequence: TGCGCCAGCAGCTTGATTAGTACAGGCCCTGGGCCGACAGGCGAGCAGTACTTC. Together with reference TRBV5-1 and TRBJ2-7, the CDR3 gives the full variable domain: KAGVTQTPRYLIKTRGQQVTLSCSPISGHRSVSWYQQTPGQGLQFLFEYFSETQRNKGNFPGRFSGRQFSNSRSEMNVSTLELGDSALYLCASSLISTGPGPTGEQYFGPGTRLTVT.

This clone was picked up a small number of times. V is TRBV4-2 and J is TRBJ2-7; 9 nucleotides align to TRBD1. V gave up 2 bases and J gave up 0 bases; unmatched junction bases: 5. The CDR3 runs to 16 residues. Germline V lookup: CDR1 LGHNA, CDR2 YNFKEQ. The CDR3 reads CASSQTGTGTSYEQYF. DNA for the CDR3: TGTGCCAGCAGCCAAACCGGGACAGGGACCTCCTACGAGCAGTACTTC.

This clone showed up just once. The chain is built from TRBV7-2 and TRBJ1-5, with D possibly TRBD1 on 5 matching bases. CDR3 length equals 14 residues. The germline V gene encodes CDR1 SGHTA and CDR2 FQGNSA. Trimming pared 3 bases from V and 4 bases from J, leaving 10 bases between. CDR3 loop: CASSLRQNNQPQHF. CDR3 coding DNA: TGTGCCAGCAGCTTGCGACAGAATAATCAGCCCCAGCATTTT.

Regarding this clone: This sample also contains other DNA sequences that code for the same CDR3. The chain employs TRBV10-3 and TRBJ1-1, with TRBD1 matching 8 bases. J gave up 1 base and V 6 bases, and 1 base lay outside the gene matches. From germline, CDR1 is ENHRY and CDR2 SYGVKD. This CDR3 region has 13 residues. CDR3 nucleotides: TGTGCCATCAGCGGACAGGGGAACACTGAAGCTTTCTTT. As protein: CAISGQGNTEAFF.